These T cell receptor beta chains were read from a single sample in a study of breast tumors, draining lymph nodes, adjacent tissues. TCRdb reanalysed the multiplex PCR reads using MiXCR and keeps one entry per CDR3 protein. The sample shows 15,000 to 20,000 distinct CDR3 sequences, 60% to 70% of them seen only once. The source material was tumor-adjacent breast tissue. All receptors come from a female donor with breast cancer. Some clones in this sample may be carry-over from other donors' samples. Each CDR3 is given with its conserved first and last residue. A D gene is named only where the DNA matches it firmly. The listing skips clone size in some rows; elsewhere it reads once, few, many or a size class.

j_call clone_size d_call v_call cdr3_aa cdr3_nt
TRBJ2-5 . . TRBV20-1 CSVRPGETQSF TGCAGTGTTCGTCCCGGGGAGACCCAGTCCTTC
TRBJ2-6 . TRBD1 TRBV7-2 CASILRTGRSGANVLTF TGTGCCAGCATACTAAGGACAGGGCGCTCTGGGGCCAACGTCCTGACTTTC
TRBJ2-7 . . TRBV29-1 CSVEGGTEQYF TGCAGCGTTGAAGGGGGGACCGAGCAGTACTTC
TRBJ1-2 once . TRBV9 CASSVSSDTYYGYTF TGTGCCAGCAGCGTATCCTCTGACACATACTATGGCTACACCTTC
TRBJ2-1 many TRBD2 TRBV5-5 CASSELAGSYNEQFF TGTGCCAGCAGCGAACTAGCGGGCTCCTACAATGAGCAGTTCTTC
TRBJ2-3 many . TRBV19 CASSMGLLGKDTQYF TGTGCCAGTAGTATGGGACTCCTCGGGAAGGATACGCAGTATTTT
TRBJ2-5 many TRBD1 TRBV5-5 CASSGGQADLETQYF TGTGCCAGCAGCGGGGGACAGGCGGATTTGGAGACCCAGTACTTC
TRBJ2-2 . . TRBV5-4 CASSLQGTGELFF TGTGCCAGCAGCTTGCAGGGCACCGGGGAGCTGTTTTTT
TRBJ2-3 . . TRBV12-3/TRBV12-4 CASSSDSTDTQYF TGTGCCAGCAGTTCTGACAGCACAGATACGCAGTATTTT
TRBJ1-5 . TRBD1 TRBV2 CASSVSGGDQPQHF TGTGCCAGCAGTGTCTCAGGGGGAGACCAGCCCCAGCATTTT
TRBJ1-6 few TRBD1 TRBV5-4 CASSSGTVNSPLHF TGTGCCAGCAGCTCTGGGACAGTCAATTCACCCCTCCACTTT
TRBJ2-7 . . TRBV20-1 CSARVGVGQYF TGCAGTGCTAGGGTGGGGGTAGGGCAGTACTTC
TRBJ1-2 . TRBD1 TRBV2 CASSEGTDYGYTF TGTGCCAGCAGTGAGGGGACAGACTATGGCTACACCTTC
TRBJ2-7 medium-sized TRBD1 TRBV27 CASSFNRGAGYEQYF TGTGCCAGCAGCTTCAACAGGGGGGCGGGCTACGAGCAGTACTTC
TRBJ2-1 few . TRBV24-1 CATSDSLAGPARNEQFF TGTGCCACCAGTGATTCGTTAGCCGGCCCAGCTCGCAATGAGCAGTTCTTC
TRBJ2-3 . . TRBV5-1 CASSRKTSQGGTDTQYF TGCGCCAGCAGCCGCAAAACTAGCCAAGGCGGCACAGATACGCAGTATTTT
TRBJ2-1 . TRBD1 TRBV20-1 CSAGKTGLSYNEQFF TGCAGTGCTGGGAAGACAGGGCTTTCCTACAATGAGCAGTTCTTC
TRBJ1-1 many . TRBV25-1 CASMLGGTEAFF TGTGCCAGCATGCTGGGGGGTACTGAAGCTTTCTTT
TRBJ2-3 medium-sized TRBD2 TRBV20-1 CSAKSGGATDSTDTQYF TGCAGTGCTAAAAGCGGGGGGGCTACCGATAGCACAGATACGCAGTATTTT
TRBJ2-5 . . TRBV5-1 CASSLESRQYF TGCGCCAGCAGCTTGGAAAGCAGGCAGTACTTC
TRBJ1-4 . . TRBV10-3 CAISPDAGPAKLFF TGTGCCATCAGCCCCGACGCAGGGCCCGCAAAACTGTTTTTT
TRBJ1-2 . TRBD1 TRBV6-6 CASQGGYGYTF TGTGCCAGCCAGGGGGGGTATGGCTACACCTTC
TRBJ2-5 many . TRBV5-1 CASSFLGGGYQETQYF TGCGCCAGCAGCTTCTTGGGTGGCGGATACCAAGAGACCCAGTACTTC
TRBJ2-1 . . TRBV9 CASSVSSSGANEQFF TGTGCCAGCAGCGTATCTTCCAGCGGAGCTAATGAGCAGTTCTTC
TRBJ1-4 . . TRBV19 CASSGRFNEKLFF TGTGCCAGTAGCGGCCGGTTCAATGAAAAACTGTTTTTT
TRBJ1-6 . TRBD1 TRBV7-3 CASSLGQGGRLHF TGTGCCAGCAGCCTTGGACAGGGGGGCCGCCTCCACTTT
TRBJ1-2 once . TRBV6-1 CASSDALAGGWAGYTF TGTGCCAGCAGTGATGCACTAGCGGGGGGCTGGGCTGGCTACACCTTC
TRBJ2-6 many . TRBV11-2 CASSLQGFGTGANVLTF TGTGCCAGCAGCTTACAGGGATTTGGCACTGGGGCCAACGTCCTGACTTTC
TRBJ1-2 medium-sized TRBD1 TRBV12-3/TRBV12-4 CASSLTGGAPYGYTF TGTGCCAGCAGTTTAACAGGGGGCGCCCCGTATGGCTACACCTTC
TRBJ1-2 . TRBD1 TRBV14 CASSQSGQGAYGYTF TGTGCCAGCAGCCAAAGTGGACAGGGTGCCTATGGCTACACCTTC
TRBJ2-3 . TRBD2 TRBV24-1 CATSDRSGGITDTQYF TGTGCCACCAGTGACCGTAGCGGGGGCATCACAGATACGCAGTATTTT
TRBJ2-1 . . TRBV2 CASSERVGGSYNEQFF TGTGCCAGCAGTGAACGGGTCGGGGGATCCTACAATGAGCAGTTCTTC
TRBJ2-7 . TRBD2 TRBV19 CATAASGFYEQYF TGTGCCACTGCGGCTAGCGGGTTTTACGAGCAGTACTTC
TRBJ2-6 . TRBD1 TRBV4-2 CASMKGATSGANVLTF TGTGCCAGCATGAAGGGGGCAACGAGTGGGGCCAACGTCCTGACTTTC
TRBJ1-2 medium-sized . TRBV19 CASSLRGGTYGYTF TGTGCCAGTAGTCTGAGGGGAGGAACATATGGCTACACCTTC
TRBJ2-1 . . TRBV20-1 CSASPGTVVNEQFF TGCAGTGCCAGTCCGGGAACAGTTGTCAATGAGCAGTTCTTC
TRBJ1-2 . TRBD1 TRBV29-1 CSVAGGVNYGYTF TGCAGCGTTGCAGGGGGGGTAAACTATGGCTACACCTTC
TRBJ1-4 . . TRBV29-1 CSVVDGTPTHPKLFF TGCAGCGTTGTTGACGGGACACCTACGCATCCAAAACTGTTTTTT
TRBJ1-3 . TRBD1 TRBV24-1 CATSDPGTGSGNTIYF TGTGCCACCAGTGATCCCGGGACAGGGTCTGGAAACACCATATATTTT